This T cell receptor (beta chain) is drawn from a study of OX40 agonist ivuxolimab in advanced cancers. Study-level findings and limits: In CD8+ T cells, expanded clones were on average more numerous than in CD4+. People who partly responded at 0.1-3.0 mg/kg had some of the least clonal expansion seen.

Regarding this clone: Its target is unknown.

The germline V gene has CDR1 MNHEY and CDR2 SMNVEV (reference sequence). With 5 bases clipped from V and 5 bases from J, the junction kept 7 bases outside the gene matches. This CDR3 comprises 14 residues. The repertoire was sequenced with immunoSEQ multiplex PCR; TCRdb's copy has only in-frame clones and lacks some. The profile covers tens of thousands of clones, with 88% appearing a single time and around 14% taken by the ten largest. The specimen comprised CD4+ or CD8+ T cells sorted from blood, sampled in a trial of the OX40 agonist ivuxolimab. The clonotype was recovered from an adult with an advanced solid tumor such as melanoma, head and neck, liver or kidney cancer. This chain uses TRBV27 with TRBJ2-7, with TRBD1 identical over 9 bases. In nucleotides, the CDR3 is TGTGCCAGCAGTCCAACTACAGGGGGCCACGAGCAGTACTTC. The encoded protein is CASSPTTGGHEQYF.